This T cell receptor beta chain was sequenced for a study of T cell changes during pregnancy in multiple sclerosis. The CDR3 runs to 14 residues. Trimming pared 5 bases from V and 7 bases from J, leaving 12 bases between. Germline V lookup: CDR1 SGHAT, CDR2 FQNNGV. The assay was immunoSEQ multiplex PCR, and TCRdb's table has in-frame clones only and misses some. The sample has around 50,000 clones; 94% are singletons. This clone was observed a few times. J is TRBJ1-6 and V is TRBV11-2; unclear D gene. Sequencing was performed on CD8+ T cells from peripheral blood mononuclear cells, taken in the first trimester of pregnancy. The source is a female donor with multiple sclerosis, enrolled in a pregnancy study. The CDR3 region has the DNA TGTGCCAGCAGCCCGGCCCCAGGCAATTCACCCCTCCACTTT. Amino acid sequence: CASSPAPGNSPLHF.